This TCR beta chain was found in a study of post-analysis software for immune sequencing data. Regarding the study as a whole: With TRBV5-6, TRBV5-1 and TRBV20-1 included, about 5 TRBV segments were more frequent in patients than in controls.

This clonotype was seen more than once but under ten times. Antigen unknown. cDNA libraries for TCR beta contained unique molecular identifiers. TCRdb re-analysed the PCR reads in MiXCR, keeping a single row per CDR3 protein. The table records approximately 360,000 distinct CDR3 sequences, around 33% of them present only once. V gave up 6 bases and J gave up 3 bases; unmatched junction bases: 12. This CDR3 region has 15 residues. Per the germline V gene, CDR1 is DFQATT and CDR2 is SNEGSKA (reference sequence). Sequencing was performed on blood. The V and J genes are TRBV20-1 and TRBJ2-7, with TRBD1 identical over 9 bases. This receptor was taken from a girl aged 5-17 years with multiple sclerosis. The CDR3 here is CSATAAGQGNYEQYF. CDR3 coding DNA: TGCAGTGCCACCGCCGCGGGACAGGGAAACTACGAGCAGTACTTC.